The 2 T cell receptor beta chains in this list originate from one sample, sequenced in a study of early T cells in non-severe SARS-CoV-2 infection. In TCRdb, the 5' RACE reads were re-called with MiXCR into one record per CDR3 protein. The profile shows roughly 52,000 distinct CDR3 sequences, 6.6% of them singletons. Sequencing was performed on whole blood, taken at baseline. Every receptor here comes from an adult who was a healthcare worker with PCR-confirmed SARS-CoV-2 infection or an uninfected control (not recorded which).

At least ten counts were recorded for this clonotype. This sequence joins TRBV14 and TRBJ2-3; TRBD2 matches 8 bases. The CDR3 totals 15 residues. The V gene end was trimmed by 1 base and the J gene end by 6 bases; junction bases not matched to a gene: 6. Germline-derived CDR1 and CDR2 are SGHDN and FVKESK. CDR3 protein: CASSQAAGAWDTQYF. CDR3 nucleotides: TGTGCCAGCAGCCAAGCAGCGGGGGCGTGGGATACGCAGTATTTT.

The CDR3 here is CASSQDRLGYGELFF. The CDR3 nucleotides are TGTGCCAGCAGCCAAGATCGTTTGGGGTACGGGGAGCTGTTTTTT. This chain joins TRBV3-1 and TRBJ2-2; no clear D. Germline CDR1 LGHDT, CDR2 YNNKEL (reference sequence). There are 15 residues in the CDR3. Trimming removed 0 bases from V and 7 bases from J, with 12 bases in between.